The T cell receptor (beta chain) under discussion was sequenced for a study of blood T cells in healthy people across ages. Together with a sample-barcoded 5' primer, a J-beta primer mix was included in a second PCR lasting about 6 to 11 cycles. All cDNA molecules were each tagged by a template-switch adaptor with 12 random nucleotides. MiXCR was run by TCRdb on the 5' RACE reads, yielding one entry per CDR3 protein. Counted here are around 1,000,000 distinct CDR3 sequences, approximately 38% occurring once; the ten biggest clones make up about an eighth. As regards this clonotype: This may arise from a read error, as a much more abundant clone is one base away.

The length of the CDR3 is 14 residues. The sequence came from a man between 18 and 35 years old in good health. The sample consisted of blood. V usage is TRBV12-3 or TRBV12-4 and J usage is TRBJ1-5; no reliable D call. The CDR3 here is CPSSSGRSNQPQHF. The CDR3 bases are TGTCCCAGCAGTTCCGGACGGAGCAATCAGCCCCAGCATTTT.